The source of this T cell receptor (beta chain) is a study of shared clonotypes between healthy human individuals (TCRdb year 2020). Looking at the study overall: The cohort comprised a couple of women and a few men aged 18 to 49 years. The study deeply sequenced blood TCR repertoires of five healthy adults to estimate repertoire size and the extent of clonotype sharing between individuals. Different laboratories and diverse techniques were used to prepare libraries and sequence TCR repertoires, to increase sequencing depth and limit assay-specific biases. Per donor, three plates each were used for CD4 naive and CD4 memory, two for CD8 naive, and one for CD8 memory. Each donor's leukapheresis produced roughly between roughly 0.85 and 9.5 billion PBMCs.

This clone has just one count. Its antigen target is currently unknown. The input lacks base qualities; no much larger clone sits a single base away. Study-level results and caveats: Estimated clonotype richness was generally larger for naive than for memory subsets. Rarefaction of sorted-subset datasets indicated incomplete sequencing despite the large sequencing depth. When a few donors were compared, the shared fraction of clonotypes was about 5% for naive CD4, over 3% for naive CD8, 2.3% for memory CD4, and around 0.37% for memory CD8. Sampling was restricted to blood, and TCR repertoires in tissues likely differ from the TCR repertoires found in blood. Because the study included a small number of donors, the genetic and exposure-history diversity represented was limited. Pairwise subsampling led to the expectation that sequencing depth would affect the degree of clonotype sharing among donors. Compared with non-shared clonotypes, the clonotypes found in all four sorted-subset donors had higher generation probabilities.

CDR1 is given as SGHDT and CDR2 as YYEEEE, both from the germline V gene. V trim: 0 bases; J trim: 5 bases; unmatched bases: 7. From cysteine to phenylalanine, the CDR3 is 15 amino acids long. The kept DNA is CDR3 alone, 45 bases in frame from the first base. Using the deep immunoSEQ assay, multiplex PCR amplified TCR CDR3 regions from genomic DNA. Extracted genomic DNA from each cell subset was distributed evenly across all wells of several immunoSEQ 96-well plates, and each plate was treated as a replicate. For sorted subsets, around 200 ng genomic DNA, equal to tens of thousands of T cell genomes, was loaded into each replicate PCR. The purified libraries were quantified using a Qubit 3.0 fluorometer, sized with a Bioanalyzer 2100, and then quantified again using the KAPA Library Quantification kit. Every immunoSEQ 96-well plate was sequenced on a separate single-read 150-cycle Illumina NextSeq 550 flow cell. From the authors' description of their analysis: Because the immunoSEQ output held only junctional sequences and lacked quality scores, the filtering could not match the filtering applied to full-length reads. Sequences were annotated with PyIR, a Python wrapper for IgBLAST v1.9, using IMGT germline references to assign V/J genes and CDR3. Reads were removed for weak V/J assignments (E-value above 1e-6), missing CDR3, stop codons, out-of-frame junctions, or ambiguous translated residues. V3J clonotypes were defined as sequences sharing the same inferred V gene, J gene, and CDR3 amino acid sequence. Percentage overlap between repertoires was computed as shared unique clonotypes divided by the size of the smaller repertoire. RTK rarefaction, the Chao1 estimator, and Recon v2.1 estimates of unobserved clonotypes were used to assess repertoire richness. OLGA was used to compute generation probabilities for all TCRbeta clonotypes that the gDNA method yielded from four donors. The immuneACCESS repertoire file appears here via TCRdb, limited to in-frame rearrangements. These files lack a portion of the clones; in checked studies, under half of the deficit traces to unresolved V genes, and the cause of the others is not known. Clone size and V and J calls were adopted from that table, with D and trimming inferred from the DNA. The sample records more than 2 million clones, approximately 92% of which are singletons. About 1.7% of the sample comes from the top ten.

For the CD8 naive samples, CD45RO-negative cells were positively selected for CCR7, yielding a CD45RA+CCR7+ population from which TemRA cells were excluded. Donors were healthy HIV-negative adults with no recently reported acute infections or vaccinations. All donors were Caucasian adults living in Nashville, Tennessee, USA. Blood was obtained by leukapheresis, after which PBMCs were separated by Ficoll-Histopaque density gradient centrifugation and cryopreserved in liquid nitrogen vapor phase. Analytical flow cytometry was used to check the purity and quantity of every magnetically sorted T cell population. Genomic DNA was isolated from every sorted fraction and measured by UV absorbance on a Nanodrop 2000c.

The V and J genes are TRBV5-6 and TRBJ2-5; 7 bases in between match TRBD1. The TCR originated in a man in his late teens or twenties in good health. Some clones in this sample may be carry-over from other donors' samples. The specimen sequenced was naive CD8+ T cells from PBMCs. The cell subset or site label here, explained by the study, means: CD45RA+CCR7+. The CDR3 has the sequence CASSLATGEMETQYF. The DNA sequence is TGTGCCAGCAGCTTGGCTACAGGGGAAATGGAGACCCAGTACTTC.